The clone carrying this T cell receptor beta chain occurred once. The data originate from a study of Ad26.COV2.S vaccination and SARS-CoV-2 variants. The wider study: Intramuscularly, Ad26.COV2.S was given either once or twice, 56 days apart.

The CDR3 is made up of 14 amino acids. Germline CDR1 MGHRA, CDR2 YSYEKL. Trimming shortened V by 2 bases and J by 2 bases, and 9 bases separated the two germline ends. Treatment of the sample: approximately 18 received Ad26.COV2.S at low or high dose, single or two shots; roughly 5 received placebo; per-sample allocation not given. At day 63 after the first vaccine or placebo injection, samples were drawn. The repertoire was sequenced with immunoSEQ multiplex PCR; TCRdb's copy has only in-frame clones and lacks some. Counted here are 440,000 or so clones, approximately 90% occurring once; the ten biggest clones make up about 1.7%.

J is TRBJ2-5 and V is TRBV4-1; D gene uncertain. The source material was peripheral blood, sampled in a trial of Ad26.COV2.S vaccine versus placebo. The sequence came from a person aged 18-65 years who received the Ad26.COV2.S COVID-19 vaccine or a placebo. The CDR3 DNA reads as TGCGCCAGCAGCCAACTATTATATCAAGAGACCCAGTACTTC. The encoded protein is CASSQLLYQETQYF.